These 8 T cell receptor beta chains were sequenced from one sample in a study of prognosis after radiotherapy for stage I lung cancer. Two-round multiplex PCR, the amplification method, yielded TCR beta CDR3 from genomic DNA. TRBV and TRBJ genes each had their own specific primers in first-round PCR. MiXCR was run by TCRdb on the multiplex PCR reads, yielding one entry per CDR3 protein. This table holds 45,000 to 60,000 distinct CDR3 sequences, 30% to 35% found once. The specimen comprised PBMCs, sampled before or after stereotactic body radiation therapy (not recorded which). The receptor source for this set is a donor aged 50 or older with non-small cell lung cancer.

This clonotype was picked up many times. The J gene is TRBJ1-6, the V gene TRBV2, with 10 nucleotides matching TRBD1. The CDR3 extends over 16 amino acids. The trim removed 7 bases at V and 10 bases at J, leaving 13 bases unmatched. Germline V CDR1 and CDR2: SNHLY, FYNNEI. The CDR3 reads CASKDATGQGGSPLHF. The CDR3 DNA is TGTGCCAGCAAGGATGCAACCGGACAGGGGGGCTCACCCCTCCACTTT. Complete variable domain (other parts from reference TRBV2 and TRBJ1-6): EPEVTQTPSHQVTQMGQEVILRCVPISNHLYFYWYRQILGQKVEFLVSFYNNEISEKSEIFDDQFSVERPDGSNFTLKIRSTKLEDSAMYFCASKDATGQGGSPLHFGNGTRLTVT.

Many counts were recorded for this clonotype. J is TRBJ2-3 and V is TRBV6-9; D not resolved. This CDR3 spans 10 amino acids. Trimming removed 4 bases at V and 6 bases at J, with 2 bases between. The germline CDR1 and CDR2 sequences are MNHGY and SVAAGI. CDR3 bases: TGTGCCAGCAGTTTCGATACGCAGTATTTT. As protein: CASSFDTQYF.

This clonotype was observed many times. The chain carries TRBV27 and TRBJ2-6; a possible D gene is TRBD2 (7 bases). The V end was cut by 8 bases, the J end by 11 bases, with 19 bases between. Germline values: CDR1 MNHEY, CDR2 SMNVEV (reference sequence). This CDR3 comprises 14 residues. CDR3 residues: CASGRGGHIDVLTF. The CDR3, as DNA: TGTGCCAGCGGAAGGGGGGGCCATATCGACGTCCTGACTTTC.

The chain combines TRBV6-2 or TRBV6-3 with TRBJ2-7, with a tentative D call TRBD2 (5 bases). There are 14 residues in the CDR3. Germline loops: CDR1 MNHEY, CDR2 SVGEGT. V dropped 6 bases and J dropped 10 bases, with 22 bases sitting between them. This chain's CDR3 is CASSHGLGSSDQYF. The CDR3 region has the DNA TGTGCCAGCAGCCACGGACTGGGGTCCTCCGATCAGTACTTC.

The rearrangement uses TRBV5-1 and TRBJ2-3, with D possibly TRBD1 on 5 matching bases. This CDR3 is 14 amino acids long. V lost 3 bases to trimming and J lost 2 bases, with 10 bases between them. Germline V CDR1 and CDR2: SGHRS, YFSETQ. For the CDR3, the DNA is TGCGCCAGCAGCTGGACACCCTACACAGATACGCAGTATTTT. This encodes CASSWTPYTDTQYF.

This clonotype was detected a few times. The rearrangement links TRBV2 to TRBJ1-1; D gene unclear. Trimming took off 5 bases at V and 0 bases at J, with 4 bases between the two ends. There are 12 residues in the CDR3. Germline-derived CDR1 and CDR2 are SNHLY and FYNNEI. The CDR3 nucleotides read TGTGCCAGCAGTCGGCTGAACACTGAAGCTTTCTTT. As protein: CASSRLNTEAFF.

Notes on this clonotype: This may be a read error, as it is one base from a much larger clone. This chain uses TRBV6-2 or TRBV6-3 with TRBJ2-5, with D perhaps assigned TRBD1 or TRBD2 (6 bases each). Trimming took 5 bases from V and 5 from J, leaving 18 bases between them. There are 15 residues in the CDR3. Looked up from germline, CDR1 is MNHEY and CDR2 is SVGEGT. The CDR3 coding sequence is TGTGCCAGCAGTATAGGGGGGTGCCCGGCGGAGACCCAGTACTTC. Its protein is CASSIGGCPAETQYF.

As for this clonotype: This likely traces to a read error, being one base from a far larger clone. The rearrangement joins TRBV6-2 or TRBV6-3 to TRBJ2-1; D call uncertain. Near its end, the DNA agrees better with TRBJ2-7, so the J call may be wrong. The CDR3 spans 12 residues. In germline, CDR1 is MNHEY, CDR2 SVGEGT. The CDR3 bases are TGTGCCAGCACTTCATGGTCCTACGAGCAGTACTTC. Translating gives CASTSWSYEQYF.